This T cell receptor (delta chain) was retrieved from a study of gamma-delta T cells after stem cell transplantation listed by TCRdb under 2016. On this clone itself: Its antigen is not yet known. Nothing much larger sits one base from this clone, and base qualities are not available. This sample includes further DNA sequences coding for the same CDR3.

The receptor library was made with RT-PCR. Sequencing relied on an Illumina MiSeq. The public reads were reprocessed by TCRdb using CATT, and rows of matching DNA were later combined. The sample data list about 15,000 delta-chain clones, and approximately 8.8% of these were observed just once. The leading ten clones occupy 55% to 80% of the sample. The sample was gamma-delta T cells. The source of this sequence is a human donor. It is not recorded whose cells these are; they may come from a transplant donor.

The nucleotide sequence is TGTGCCTGTGACACCCTTACTGGGGGATACAAGACCTCCTTTGACACCCGACAGATGTTTTTC. Translated, this is CACDTLTGGYKTSFDTRQMFF. This chain joins TRDV2 to TRDJ3, and TRDD3 matches 12 of the central bases. As encoded in the germline V gene, CDR1 is GEAIGNYY while CDR2 is EKD. Clipping removes 0 bases from V and 7 bases from J, with 15 as the unmatched junction base count. The CDR3, from cysteine to phenylalanine, totals 21 residues. The read is trimmed to its CDR3 DNA, 63 bases read in frame from base 1.